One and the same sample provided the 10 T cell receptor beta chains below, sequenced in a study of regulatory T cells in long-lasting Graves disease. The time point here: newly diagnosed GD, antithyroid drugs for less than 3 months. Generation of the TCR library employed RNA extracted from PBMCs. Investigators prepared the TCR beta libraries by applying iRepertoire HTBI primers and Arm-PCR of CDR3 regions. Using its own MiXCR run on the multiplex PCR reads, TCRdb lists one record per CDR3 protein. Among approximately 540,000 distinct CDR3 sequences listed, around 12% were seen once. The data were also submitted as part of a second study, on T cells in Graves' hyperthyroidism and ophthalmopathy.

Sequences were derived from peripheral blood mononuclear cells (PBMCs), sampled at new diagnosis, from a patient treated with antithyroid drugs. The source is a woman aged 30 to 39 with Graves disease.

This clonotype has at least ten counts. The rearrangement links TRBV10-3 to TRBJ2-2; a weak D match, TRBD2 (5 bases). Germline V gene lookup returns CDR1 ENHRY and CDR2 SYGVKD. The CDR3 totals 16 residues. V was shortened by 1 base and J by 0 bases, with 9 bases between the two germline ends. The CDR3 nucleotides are TGTGCCATCAGTGAGTTGGGGAGCACGAACACCGGGGAGCTGTTTTTT. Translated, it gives CAISELGSTNTGELFF.

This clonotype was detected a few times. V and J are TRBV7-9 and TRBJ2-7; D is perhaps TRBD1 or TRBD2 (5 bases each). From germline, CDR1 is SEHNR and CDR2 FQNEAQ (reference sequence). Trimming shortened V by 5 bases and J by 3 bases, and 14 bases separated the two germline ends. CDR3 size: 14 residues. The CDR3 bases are TGTGCCAGCAGCCCCGTTAGGGGAGACTACGAGCAGTACTTC. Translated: CASSPVRGDYEQYF.

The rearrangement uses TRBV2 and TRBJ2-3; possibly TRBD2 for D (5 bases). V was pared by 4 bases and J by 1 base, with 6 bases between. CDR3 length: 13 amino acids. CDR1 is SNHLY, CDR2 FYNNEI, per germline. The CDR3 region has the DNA TGTGCCAGCAGTGGGGAGCGCACAGATACGCAGTATTTT. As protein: CASSGERTDTQYF.

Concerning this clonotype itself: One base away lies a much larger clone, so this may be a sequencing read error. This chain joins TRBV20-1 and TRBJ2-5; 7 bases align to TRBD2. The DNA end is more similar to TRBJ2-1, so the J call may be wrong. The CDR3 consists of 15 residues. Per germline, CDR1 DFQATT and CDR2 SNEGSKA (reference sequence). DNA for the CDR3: TGCAGTGCTAGAGATCCAGCGGGAAACAACAATGAGCAGTTCTTC. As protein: CSARDPAGNNNEQFF.

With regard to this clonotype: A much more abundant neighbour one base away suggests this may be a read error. The CDR3: CAISGPGNTIYF. DNA of the CDR3: TGTGCCATCAGCGGGCCTGGAAACACCATATATTTT. The rearrangement joins TRBV10-3 to TRBJ1-3; no definite D call. The germline CDR1 and CDR2 sequences are ENHRY and SYGVKD. CDR3 length: 12 amino acids. V was shortened by 6 bases and J by 2 bases, with 5 bases between the two germline ends.

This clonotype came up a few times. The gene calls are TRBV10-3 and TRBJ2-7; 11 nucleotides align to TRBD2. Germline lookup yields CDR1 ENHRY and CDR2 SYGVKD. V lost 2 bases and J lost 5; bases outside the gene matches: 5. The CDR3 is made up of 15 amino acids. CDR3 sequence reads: CAISEETSGMHEQYF. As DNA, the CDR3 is TGTGCCATCAGTGAGGAGACTAGCGGGATGCACGAGCAGTACTTC.

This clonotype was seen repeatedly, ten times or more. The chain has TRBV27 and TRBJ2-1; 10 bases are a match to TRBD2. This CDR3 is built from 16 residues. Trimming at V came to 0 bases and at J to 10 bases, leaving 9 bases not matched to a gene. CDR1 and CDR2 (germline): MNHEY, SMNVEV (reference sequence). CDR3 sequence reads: CASSLSLAGVELEQFF. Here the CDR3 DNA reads TGTGCCAGCAGTTTATCCCTAGCGGGAGTTGAATTGGAGCAGTTCTTC.

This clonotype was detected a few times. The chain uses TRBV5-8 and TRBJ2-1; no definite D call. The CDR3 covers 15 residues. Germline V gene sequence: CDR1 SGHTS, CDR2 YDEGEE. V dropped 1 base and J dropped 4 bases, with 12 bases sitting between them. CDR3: CASSLRAQGYNEQFF. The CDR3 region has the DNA TGTGCCAGCAGCTTGAGGGCCCAAGGGTACAATGAGCAGTTCTTC.

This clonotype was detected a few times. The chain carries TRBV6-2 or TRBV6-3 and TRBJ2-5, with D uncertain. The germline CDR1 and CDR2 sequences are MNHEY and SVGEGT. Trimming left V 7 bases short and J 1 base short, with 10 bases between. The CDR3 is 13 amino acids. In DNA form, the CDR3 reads TGTGCCAGCACCTTGGAGATCCAAGAGACCCAGTACTTC. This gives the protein CASTLEIQETQYF.

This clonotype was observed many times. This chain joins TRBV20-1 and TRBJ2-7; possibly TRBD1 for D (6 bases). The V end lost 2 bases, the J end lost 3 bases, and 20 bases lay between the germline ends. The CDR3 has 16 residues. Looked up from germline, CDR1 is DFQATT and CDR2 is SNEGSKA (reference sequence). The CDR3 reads CSARPGGLQGNYEQYF. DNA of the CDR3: TGCAGTGCTAGACCTGGGGGTTTACAGGGTAACTACGAGCAGTACTTC.